The following is a T cell receptor (beta chain) sequence with its context. Its antigen is unidentified. Use of 60 Vbeta and 13 Jbeta primers characterized the PCR. The data were produced by immunoSEQ multiplex PCR, yet TCRdb's version contains in-frame clones alone and is incomplete. Of around 150,000 clones listed, over 60% are singletons. This CDR3 comprises 17 residues. The data stem from a study of cytomegalovirus exposure and HLA in healthy donors. Study-level results: Beyond CMV serostatus, there was no information to go on about immune exposure. The classifier was said to identify cytomegalovirus status with high specificity and sensitivity. A later analysis reportedly found fewer N-insertions in an Asian-associated ancestry cluster than the roughly 670-donor mean. Some TCR beta chains (around 180 of them) were listed as cytomegalovirus-associated.

The receptor was derived from a man under 40 in good health and CMV-seronegative. Specimen: PBMCs. This chain connects TRBV1 to TRBJ2-3; TRBD2 reflects the table's D call only, with no check against the DNA. TRBV1 is labeled a pseudogene. CDR3 sequence reads: CTSSQVVQRPCTDTQYF. The DNA of the CDR3 is TGCACCAGCAGCCAAGTGGTCCAGCGGCCTTGCACAGATACGCAGTATTTT.